This TCR beta chain appears in the sequencing data of a study of CD8+ T cells in alopecia areata. As for the study in general: Among treated patients, oral tofacitinib was administered at 5 to 10 mg twice daily. Tofacitinib administration persisted for 6 to 18 months, succeeded by 6 months off drug. Study-wide results and caveats: Compared with normal scalp, lesional scalp had higher clonality and more expanded CD8+ clones. In scalp samples, resident alphabeta T cells of normal skin are also sequenced.

Lesional scalp punch biopsies and peripheral blood came from alopecia areata patients. The V end lost 5 bases, the J end lost 5 bases, and 16 bases lay between the germline ends. The length of the CDR3 is 14 residues. Per germline, CDR1 SGHVS and CDR2 FQNEAQ. This clone was observed a few times. Its antigen remains unknown. Extraction of RNA preceded its reverse transcription into cDNA, which served as the sequencing template. The data were produced by immunoSEQ multiplex PCR, yet TCRdb's version contains in-frame clones alone and is incomplete. This sample carries roughly 12,000 clones, roughly 65% of them seen once, and the ten largest clones take under 25%.

The clonotype was recovered from a human donor with alopecia areata. The rearrangement uses TRBV7-8 and TRBJ2-7, with D perhaps TRBD2 (5 bases). Source material: skin. The CDR3 region has the DNA TGTGCCAGCAGCATAAGGACTTCTAGGGACGAGCAGTACTTC. Its translation is CASSIRTSRDEQYF.